The clone carrying this T cell receptor beta chain was detected only a few times. The data derive from a study of blood T cell repertoires in COVID-19. Study-wide background: PBMCs, B-cell-depleted T cells, or T cells provided the cDNA or gDNA that made up the material.

The CDR3 has 15 amino acids. V shed 5 bases and J 0 bases; nucleotides not matched to a gene: 4. Germline V gene sequence: CDR1 SNHLY, CDR2 FYNNEI. Some clones are missing from TCRdb's copy, which holds only in-frame ones; the method was immunoSEQ multiplex PCR. The sample holds some 210,000 clones; 80% to 90% are singletons and the top ten take approximately 8.1%. The source of this sequence is a woman aged 45-59 years with active or convalescent COVID-19. The sample comprised peripheral blood. The chain combines TRBV2 with TRBJ1-1, with TRBD1 matching 9 bases. The DNA for the CDR3 is TGTGCCAGCAGTAGACAGGGGGTCGTGAACACTGAAGCTTTCTTT. Translating gives CASSRQGVVNTEAFF.